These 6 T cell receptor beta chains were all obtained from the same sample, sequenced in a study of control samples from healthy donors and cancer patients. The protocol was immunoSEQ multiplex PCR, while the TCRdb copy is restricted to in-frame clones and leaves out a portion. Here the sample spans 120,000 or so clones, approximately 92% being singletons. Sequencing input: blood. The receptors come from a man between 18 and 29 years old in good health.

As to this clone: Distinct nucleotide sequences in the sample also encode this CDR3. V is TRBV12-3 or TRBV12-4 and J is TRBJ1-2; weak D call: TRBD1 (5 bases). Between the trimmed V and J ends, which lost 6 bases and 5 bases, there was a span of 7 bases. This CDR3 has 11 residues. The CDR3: CASSPGYGYTF. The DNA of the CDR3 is TGTGCCAGCAGCCCAGGGTATGGCTACACCTTC.

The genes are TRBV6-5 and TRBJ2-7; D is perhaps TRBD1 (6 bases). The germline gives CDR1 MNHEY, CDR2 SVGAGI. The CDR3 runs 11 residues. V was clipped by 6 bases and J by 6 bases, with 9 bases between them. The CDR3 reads CASRNRVEQYF. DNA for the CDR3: TGTGCCAGCAGGAACAGGGTCGAGCAGTACTTC.

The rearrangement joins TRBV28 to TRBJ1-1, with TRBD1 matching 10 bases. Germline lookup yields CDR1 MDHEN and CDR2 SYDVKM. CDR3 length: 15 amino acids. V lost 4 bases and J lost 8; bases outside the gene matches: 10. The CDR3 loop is CASSYKTGGNAEAFF. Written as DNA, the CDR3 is TGTGCCAGCAGTTACAAGACAGGGGGCAACGCAGAAGCTTTCTTT.

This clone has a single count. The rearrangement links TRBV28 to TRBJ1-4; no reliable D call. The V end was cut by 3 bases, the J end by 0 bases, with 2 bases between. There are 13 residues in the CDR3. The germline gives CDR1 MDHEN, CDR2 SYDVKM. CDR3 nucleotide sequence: TGTGCCAGCAGTTTTGCAACTAATGAAAAACTGTTTTTT. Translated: CASSFATNEKLFF.

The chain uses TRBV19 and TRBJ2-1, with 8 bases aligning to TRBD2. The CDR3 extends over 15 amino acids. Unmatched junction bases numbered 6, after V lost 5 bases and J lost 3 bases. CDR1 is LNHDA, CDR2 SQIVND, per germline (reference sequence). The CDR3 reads CASSPWTSSYNEQFF. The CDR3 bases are TGTGCCAGTAGTCCTTGGACTAGCAGCTACAATGAGCAGTTCTTC.

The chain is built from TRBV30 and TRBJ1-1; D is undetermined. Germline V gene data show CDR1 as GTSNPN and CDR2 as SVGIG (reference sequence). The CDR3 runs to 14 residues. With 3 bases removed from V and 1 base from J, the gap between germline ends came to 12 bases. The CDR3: CAWSRRVENTEAFF. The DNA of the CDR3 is TGTGCCTGGAGCCGGAGGGTGGAGAACACTGAAGCTTTCTTT.